Below, 21 T cell receptor beta chains from the same sample are listed, as sequenced in a study of beta chain features in type 1 diabetes. Every bit of the isolated RNA underwent reverse transcription, so sequencing read expressed TCRB transcripts. Sequencing used immunoSEQ multiplex PCR; TCRdb keeps in-frame clones, though not all of them. The top ten hold 0.035% to 0.05% of the sample, which has fewer than 550,000 clones, more than 9.5% seen once. The sequenced sample was naive CD4+ T cells from blood. The receptors come from a woman aged 18-29 years in good health.

This rearrangement joins TRBV7-2 to TRBJ2-1; maybe TRBD2 (5 bases). Trimming shortened V by 3 bases and J by 5 bases, and 17 bases separated the two germline ends. Germline V gene sequence: CDR1 SGHTA, CDR2 FQGNSA. The CDR3 has 16 amino acids. CDR3 in amino acids: CASSFLYFSRDNEQFF. The CDR3 nucleotides read TGTGCCAGCAGCTTTTTGTACTTTTCGCGGGACAATGAGCAGTTCTTC.

V gene TRBV6-6 combines with J gene TRBJ2-5; 8 positions agree with TRBD1. Looked up from germline, CDR1 is MNHNY and CDR2 is SVGAGI (reference sequence). The V and J ends lost 5 bases and 6 bases, in that order; junction bases with no gene match: 8. The CDR3 sequence is 14 residues long. The CDR3 DNA sequence: TGTGCCAGCAGTGCCCGGACAGGGTTGAAGACCCAGTACTTC. Encoded protein: CASSARTGLKTQYF.

This chain joins TRBV7-3 and TRBJ2-3, with a weak D call TRBD2 (5 bases). This CDR3 has 15 amino acids. The germline V gene encodes CDR1 SGHTA and CDR2 FQGTGA. Trimming left V 4 bases short and J 1 base short, with 12 bases between. The CDR3 sequence is CASSSAGFGTDTQYF. The CDR3 bases are TGTGCCAGCAGCTCGGCGGGCTTCGGCACAGATACGCAGTATTTT.

This clone has only a few counts. This chain uses TRBV29-1 with TRBJ1-4, with TRBD1 as a possible D gene (5 bases). The CDR3 runs to 13 residues. CDR1 and CDR2 (germline): SQVTM, ANQGSEA. Between the trimmed V and J ends, which lost 4 bases and 1 base, there was a span of 7 bases. CDR3 DNA: TGCAGCGTTGGGAGGGGAACTAATGAAAAACTGTTTTTT. It is translated as CSVGRGTNEKLFF.

V usage is TRBV7-2 and J usage is TRBJ1-5, with D possibly TRBD1 on 5 matching bases. CDR1 is SGHTA and CDR2 is FQGNSA in the germline V gene. V lost 4 bases to trimming and J lost 5 bases, with 12 bases between them. The CDR3 is made up of 14 amino acids. CDR3 DNA sequence: TGTGCCAGCAGCTCCCGACAGACCGATCAGCCCCAGCATTTT. Amino acid sequence: CASSSRQTDQPQHF.

This clone turned up a few times. The rearrangement joins TRBV4-2 to TRBJ2-5, with 15 bases aligning to TRBD2. The junction had 4 bases not matched to a gene; V was cut back by 4 bases and J by 1 base. The length of the CDR3 is 17 residues. Germline values: CDR1 LGHNA, CDR2 YNFKEQ. The CDR3 protein is CASSRRTSGRGQETQYF. The DNA for the CDR3 is TGTGCCAGCAGCCGTAGGACTAGCGGGAGGGGCCAAGAGACCCAGTACTTC.

This chain connects TRBV9 to TRBJ2-7; 8 bases map to TRBD2. Trimming cost V 1 base and J 6 bases; bases outside gene matches: 6. The CDR3 contains 14 residues. Germline CDR1 SGDLS, CDR2 YYNGEE. The CDR3: CASSVSGSSREQYF. CDR3 sequence (DNA): TGTGCCAGCAGCGTAAGCGGGAGCAGTCGCGAGCAGTACTTC.

This clone came up a few times. The chain combines TRBV20-1 with TRBJ2-7; D remains ambiguous. The CDR3 runs to 11 residues. Deletions cut 3 bases from V and 5 bases from J, with 8 bases between. Germline CDR1 and CDR2: DFQATT and SNEGSKA (reference sequence). The CDR3, as DNA: TGCAGTGCTAGCAGTGCCGACGAGCAGTACTTC. It translates to CSASSADEQYF.

This clone has ten or more counts. No conserved phenylalanine or tryptophan ends this CDR3, so it is likely a read error. The limits of the CDR3 on the DNA are not certain, so only TCRdb's listed CDR3 is given. The chain has TRBV7-9 and TRBJ2-4; the table's TRBD1 call for D was not verified on the DNA. Germline CDR1 and CDR2: SEHNR and FQNEAQ (reference sequence). The CDR3 length equals 11 residues, ends included. The CDR3: CASSLGTLRTI.

The J gene is TRBJ2-1, the V gene TRBV5-4; D not resolved. In germline, CDR1 is SGHNT, CDR2 YYREEE (reference sequence). The CDR3 extends over 13 amino acids. Trimming shortened V by 0 bases and J by 10 bases, and 11 bases separated the two germline ends. The CDR3 coding sequence is TGTGCCAGCAGCTTGGGAAGAGTTCGGGAGCAGTTCTTC. Translating gives CASSLGRVREQFF.

The chain joins TRBV7-8 to TRBJ2-3; D call uncertain. CDR3 size: 13 residues. Trimming removed 5 bases at V and 7 bases at J, with 13 bases between. Germline lookup yields CDR1 SGHVS and CDR2 FQNEAQ. Here the CDR3 reads CASSTRVGNTQYF. For the CDR3, the DNA is TGTGCCAGCAGCACCCGAGTAGGGAATACGCAGTATTTT.

The chain is built from TRBV5-1 and TRBJ1-1; no definite D call. V was pared by 1 base and J by 0 bases, with 10 bases between. This CDR3 spans 15 amino acids. Germline V gene lookup returns CDR1 SGHRS and CDR2 YFSETQ. CDR3 loop: CASSLIALMNTEAFF. The CDR3 nucleotides read TGCGCCAGCAGCTTGATCGCCTTGATGAACACTGAAGCTTTCTTT.

This chain connects TRBV11-2 to TRBJ2-1; D remains ambiguous. This CDR3 spans 13 amino acids. The V end was cut by 0 bases, the J end by 10 bases, with 10 bases between. Germline V gene sequence: CDR1 SGHAT, CDR2 FQNNGV. This CDR3 is CASSLDQVREQFF. The CDR3 DNA reads TGTGCCAGCAGCTTAGATCAGGTGCGGGAGCAGTTCTTC.

The chain uses TRBV30 and TRBJ1-4; 7 bases fit TRBD1. V shed 4 bases, J shed 5 bases, and the junction held 10 bases outside the gene matches. Germline V gene data show CDR1 as GTSNPN and CDR2 as SVGIG (reference sequence). CDR3 size: 15 residues. The CDR3 region is CAWKGLRGQNEKLFF. The CDR3 DNA follows: TGTGCCTGGAAAGGATTAAGGGGGCAGAATGAAAAACTGTTTTTT.

This clone was detected only a few times. The rearrangement joins TRBV30 to TRBJ2-7; tentatively, D is TRBD1 (5 bases). Trimming removed 3 bases from V and 0 bases from J, with 18 bases in between. Per the germline V gene, CDR1 is GTSNPN and CDR2 is SVGIG (reference sequence). This CDR3 has 16 amino acids. This chain's CDR3 is CAWSRAPRARSYEQYF. As DNA, the CDR3 is TGTGCCTGGAGCCGGGCCCCCAGGGCACGCTCCTACGAGCAGTACTTC. Together with reference TRBV30 and TRBJ2-7, the CDR3 gives the full variable domain: SQTIHQWPATLVQPVGSPLSLECTVEGTSNPNLYWYRQAAGRGLQLLFYSVGIGQISSEVPQNLSASRPQDRQFILSSKKLLLSDSGFYLCAWSRAPRARSYEQYFGPGTRLTVT.

V usage is TRBV6-1 and J usage is TRBJ2-3, with TRBD2 identical over 11 bases. This CDR3 comprises 15 residues. In germline, CDR1 is MNHNS, CDR2 SASEGT. The trim removed 6 bases at V and 2 bases at J, leaving 4 bases unmatched. The CDR3 spells CASRRLAGSTDTQYF. The CDR3 DNA reads as TGTGCCAGCAGAAGACTAGCGGGATCCACAGATACGCAGTATTTT.

This clone was observed a handful of times. V gene TRBV9 combines with J gene TRBJ1-2; 9 bases align to TRBD1. Germline CDR1 and CDR2: SGDLS and YYNGEE. Trimming took 4 bases from V and 5 from J; bases not matched to a gene: 9. The CDR3 has 15 amino acids. CDR3 sequence: CASSSTVGTGYGYTF. The CDR3 nucleotides read TGTGCCAGCAGCTCAACCGTCGGGACAGGGTATGGCTACACCTTC. The variable domain in full, with the rest retrieved from reference TRBV9 and TRBJ1-2, is DSGVTQTPKHLITATGQRVTLRCSPRSGDLSVYWYQQSLDQGLQFLIQYYNGEERAKGNILERFSAQQFPDLHSELNLSSLELGDSALYFCASSSTVGTGYGYTFGSGTRLTVV.

This clone occurred a few times. The rearrangement links TRBV29-1 to TRBJ2-1; D is uncertain. CDR1 is SQVTM and CDR2 is ANQGSEA in the germline V gene. Trimming cost V 8 bases and J 0 bases, with 11 bases left between them. The CDR3 is made up of 13 amino acids. The DNA for the CDR3 is TGCAGCATAGACGTAAGCTCCTACAATGAGCAGTTCTTC. Amino acids: CSIDVSSYNEQFF.

In its sample, this clone was seen a few times. V gene TRBV7-2 combines with J gene TRBJ1-5, with TRBD1 as a possible D gene (6 bases). The CDR3 is 15 amino acids. V lost 2 bases and J 6 bases, leaving 14 bases between the germline ends. Germline values: CDR1 SGHTA, CDR2 FQGNSA. The CDR3 is CASSLLRQGSQPQHF. The CDR3 DNA is TGTGCCAGCAGCTTATTGAGGCAGGGGAGTCAGCCCCAGCATTTT.

This clone was seen a few times. The chain couples TRBV6-6 to TRBJ2-7, with D perhaps TRBD1 (5 bases). Germline V gene lookup returns CDR1 MNHNY and CDR2 SVGAGI (reference sequence). The CDR3 extends over 12 amino acids. V gave up 5 bases and J gave up 10 bases, with 15 bases separating them. CDR3 bases: TGTGCCAGCAGTAGACCCAGGGTATTTCAGTACTTC. Amino acid sequence: CASSRPRVFQYF.

The chain combines TRBV5-1 with TRBJ2-3; perhaps D is TRBD1 or TRBD2 (6 bases each). The V end was cut by 6 bases, the J end by 0 bases, with 14 bases between. The germline CDR1 and CDR2 sequences are SGHRS and YFSETQ. The CDR3 extends over 15 amino acids. The CDR3 is CASKQRGESTDTQYF. The DNA for the CDR3 is TGCGCCAGCAAGCAAAGGGGGGAAAGCACAGATACGCAGTATTTT.